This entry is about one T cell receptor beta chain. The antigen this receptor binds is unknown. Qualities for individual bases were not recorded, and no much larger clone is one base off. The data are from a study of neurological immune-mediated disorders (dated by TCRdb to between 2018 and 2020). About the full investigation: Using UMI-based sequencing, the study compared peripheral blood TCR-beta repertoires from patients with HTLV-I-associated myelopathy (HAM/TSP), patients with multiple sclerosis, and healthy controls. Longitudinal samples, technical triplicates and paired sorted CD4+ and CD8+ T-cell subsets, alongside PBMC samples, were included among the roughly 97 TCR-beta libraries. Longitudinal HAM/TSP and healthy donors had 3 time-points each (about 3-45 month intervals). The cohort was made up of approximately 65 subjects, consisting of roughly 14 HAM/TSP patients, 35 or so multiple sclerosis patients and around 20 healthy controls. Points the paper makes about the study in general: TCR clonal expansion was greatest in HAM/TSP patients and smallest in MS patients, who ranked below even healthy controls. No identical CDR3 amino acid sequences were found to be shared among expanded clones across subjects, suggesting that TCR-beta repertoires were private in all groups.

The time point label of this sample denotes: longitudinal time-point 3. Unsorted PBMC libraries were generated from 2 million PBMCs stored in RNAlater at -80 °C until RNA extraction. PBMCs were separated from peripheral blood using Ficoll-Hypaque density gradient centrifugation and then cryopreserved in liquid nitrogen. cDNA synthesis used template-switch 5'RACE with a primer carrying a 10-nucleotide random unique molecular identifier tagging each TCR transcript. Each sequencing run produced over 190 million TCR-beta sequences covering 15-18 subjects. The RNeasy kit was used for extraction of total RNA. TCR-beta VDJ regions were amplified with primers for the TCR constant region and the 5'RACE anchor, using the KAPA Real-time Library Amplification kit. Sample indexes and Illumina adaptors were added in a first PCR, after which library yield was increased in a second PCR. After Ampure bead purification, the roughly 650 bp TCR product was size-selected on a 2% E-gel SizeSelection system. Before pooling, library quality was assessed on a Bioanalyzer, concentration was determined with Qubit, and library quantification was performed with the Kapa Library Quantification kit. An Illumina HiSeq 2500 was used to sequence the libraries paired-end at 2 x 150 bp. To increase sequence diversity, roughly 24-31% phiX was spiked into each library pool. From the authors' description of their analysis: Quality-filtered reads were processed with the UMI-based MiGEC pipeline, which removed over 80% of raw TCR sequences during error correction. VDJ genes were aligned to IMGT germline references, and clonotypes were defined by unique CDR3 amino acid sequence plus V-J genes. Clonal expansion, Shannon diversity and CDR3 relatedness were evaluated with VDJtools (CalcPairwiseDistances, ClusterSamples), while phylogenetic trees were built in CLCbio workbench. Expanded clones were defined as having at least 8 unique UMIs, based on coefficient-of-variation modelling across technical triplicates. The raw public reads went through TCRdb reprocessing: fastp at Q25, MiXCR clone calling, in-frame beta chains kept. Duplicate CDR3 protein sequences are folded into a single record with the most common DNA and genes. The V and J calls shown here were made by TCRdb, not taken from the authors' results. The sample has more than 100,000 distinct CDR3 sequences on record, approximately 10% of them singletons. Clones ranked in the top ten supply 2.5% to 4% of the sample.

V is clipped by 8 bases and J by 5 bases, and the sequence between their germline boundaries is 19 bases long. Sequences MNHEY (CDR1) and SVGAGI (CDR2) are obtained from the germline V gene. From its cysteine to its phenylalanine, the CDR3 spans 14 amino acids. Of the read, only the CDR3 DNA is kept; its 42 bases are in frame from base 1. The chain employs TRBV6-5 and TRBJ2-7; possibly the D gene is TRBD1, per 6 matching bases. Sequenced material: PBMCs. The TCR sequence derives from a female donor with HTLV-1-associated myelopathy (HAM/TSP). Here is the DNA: TGTGCCAGCGGGCGACAGGCCCTTGGGGACGAGCAGTACTTC. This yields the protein CASGRQALGDEQYF.